This T cell receptor beta chain was sequenced during a study of blood T cell repertoires in COVID-19. The table came from immunoSEQ multiplex PCR; TCRdb's copy has only in-frame clones and leaves some out. The sample consists of some 180,000 clones, 85% to 90% of them appearing once. Input material: peripheral blood. The TCR originated in a man aged 50-59 years with acute or convalescent COVID-19.

The CDR3 nucleotides are TGTGCCAGCTCACGTTGGTCAGGGGCCTACAATGAGCAGTTCTTC. The encoded protein is CASSRWSGAYNEQFF. This sequence joins TRBV18 and TRBJ2-1; D may be TRBD1 (6 bases). The CDR3 extends over 15 amino acids. Trimming took off 4 bases at V and 2 bases at J, with 12 bases between the two ends. CDR1 and CDR2 from the germline V gene are KGHSH and LQKENI.